Below are 28 T cell receptor beta chains sequenced from a single sample in a study of blood T cell repertoires in COVID-19. Method: immunoSEQ multiplex PCR; TCRdb's copy keeps in-frame clones and lacks some. The repertoire has a few hundred thousand clones, 85% to 90% of them found once; the top ten carry 2.5% to 3%. The material sequenced was PBMCs or T cells enriched from blood (not recorded which). The receptors were sampled from a woman aged 45-65 years who had been exposed to COVID-19.

The J gene is TRBJ2-4, the V gene TRBV5-6, with 11 bases matching TRBD1. Germline-derived CDR1 and CDR2 are SGHDT and YYEEEE. V dropped 4 bases and J dropped 8; count of bases not matched to a gene: 2. CDR3 length: 13 residues. CDR3 nucleotide sequence: TGTGCCAGCAGCAGGGACAGGGGGGACATTCAGTACTTC. Translated, it gives CASSRDRGDIQYF.

The chain uses TRBV5-8 and TRBJ1-1; D is uncertain. Germline V gene lookup returns CDR1 SGHTS and CDR2 YDEGEE. This CDR3 has 14 amino acids. Trimming stripped 4 bases from V and 1 base from J, with 11 bases between. Here the CDR3 reads CASSISNRNTEAFF. The CDR3 bases are TGTGCCAGCAGCATCTCCAACAGGAACACTGAAGCTTTCTTT.

The chain recombines TRBV5-6 with TRBJ1-2; 8 bases are a match to TRBD1. This CDR3 is 17 amino acids long. Germline assignment: CDR1 SGHDT and CDR2 YYEEEE. The V gene end was trimmed by 0 bases and the J gene end by 4 bases; junction bases not matched to a gene: 11. The CDR3 DNA sequence: TGTGCCAGCAGCTTGGTAGGGATCAGGGGGCGCGGCTATGGCTACACCTTC. Encoded protein: CASSLVGIRGRGYGYTF.

The count of this clone is one. This chain joins TRBV7-2 and TRBJ1-5, with 10 positions matching TRBD1. The CDR3 has 16 residues. J gave up 4 bases and V 0 bases, and 3 bases lay outside the gene matches. Germline lookup yields CDR1 SGHTA and CDR2 FQGNSA. The CDR3, as DNA: TGTGCCAGCAGCTTAGCGGGACAGGGGCTAAATCAGCCCCAGCATTTT. Amino acid sequence: CASSLAGQGLNQPQHF. The full variable domain, rest sourced from reference TRBV7-2 and TRBJ1-5, is GAGVSQSPSNKVTEKGKDVELRCDPISGHTALYWYRQSLGQGLEFLIYFQGNSAPDKSGLPSDRFSAERTGGSVSTLTIQRTQQEDSAVYLCASSLAGQGLNQPQHFGDGTRLSIL.

This sequence joins TRBV5-4 and TRBJ2-1, with 11 bases aligning to TRBD2. From germline, CDR1 is SGHNT and CDR2 YYREEE (reference sequence). The junction had 12 bases not matched to a gene; V was cut back by 4 bases and J by 6 bases. CDR3 length equals 17 residues. In DNA, the CDR3 is TGTGCCAGCAGCCCCACTCCTCTAGCGGGGGGCCTCAATGAGCAGTTCTTC. Encoded protein: CASSPTPLAGGLNEQFF.

The chain is built from TRBV5-4 and TRBJ1-2; D ambiguous. V lost 0 bases, J lost 2 bases, and 14 bases lay in between. The CDR3 totals 16 residues. The V gene's germline CDR1 is SGHNT and CDR2 YYREEE (reference sequence). DNA for the CDR3: TGTGCCAGCAGCTTGGTTGGTGGCAGCAGGAACTATGGCTACACCTTC. Protein product: CASSLVGGSRNYGYTF.

This clone was observed a single time. The chain combines TRBV12-3 or TRBV12-4 with TRBJ1-2; unclear D gene. The CDR3 spans 13 residues. The V gene lost 1 base and the J gene lost 5 bases, with 8 bases spanning the gap. CDR3: CASSLGSLYGYTF. Here the CDR3 DNA reads TGTGCCAGCAGTTTAGGGTCGCTATATGGCTACACCTTC.

Notes on this clone: The sample has other DNA sequences that encode this CDR3 too. The gene calls are TRBV2 and TRBJ1-1; tentative D call: TRBD1 (5 bases). V was trimmed by 6 bases and J by 0 bases, leaving 8 bases between them. Germline V gene data show CDR1 as SNHLY and CDR2 as FYNNEI. This CDR3 comprises 13 residues. In DNA form, the CDR3 reads TGTGCCAGCAGCCAGGGAATGAACACTGAAGCTTTCTTT. This gives the protein CASSQGMNTEAFF.

The CDR3 DNA reads TGCGCCAGCAGCCCGGGACTAGCGGGGGGGGTAACCAAAAACATTCAGTACTTC. Its protein is CASSPGLAGGVTKNIQYF. The V and J genes are TRBV4-1 and TRBJ2-4, with 16 bases fitting TRBD2. Trimming took 4 bases from V and 2 from J; bases not matched to a gene: 5. Germline V gene data show CDR1 as MGHRA and CDR2 as YSYEKL. This CDR3 has 18 residues.

The chain carries TRBV6-5 and TRBJ1-4; no firm D call. This CDR3 region has 14 residues. CDR1 and CDR2 (germline): MNHEY, SVGAGI. The V gene lost 6 bases and the J gene lost 5 bases, with 13 bases spanning the gap. The CDR3 sequence is CASSPLAENEKLFF. CDR3 nucleotide sequence: TGTGCCAGCAGCCCCTTAGCAGAGAATGAAAAACTGTTTTTT.

This chain connects TRBV7-2 to TRBJ2-2; no clear D gene. The CDR3 covers 12 residues. Germline CDR1 and CDR2: SGHTA and FQGNSA. Trimming took 7 bases from V and 3 from J, leaving 6 bases between them. The CDR3 loop reads CASTLYTGELFF. The DNA of the CDR3 is TGTGCCAGCACCCTATACACCGGGGAGCTGTTTTTT.

This chain connects TRBV3-1 (or the pseudogene TRBV3-2) to TRBJ1-4, with 7 bases lining up with TRBD1. The CDR3 is made up of 15 amino acids. With 1 base clipped from V and 12 bases from J, the junction kept 11 bases outside the gene matches. Germline V gene sequence: CDR1 LGHDT, CDR2 YNNKEL (reference sequence). This CDR3 is CASSQGYRGFGELFF. CDR3 nucleotide sequence: TGTGCCAGCAGCCAAGGTTACAGGGGTTTCGGGGAACTGTTTTTT.

In nucleotides, the CDR3 is TGTGCCAGCAGCTACATTGGGGGCGGGGGACCCTACAATGAGCAGTTCTTC. Translating gives CASSYIGGGGPYNEQFF. J is TRBJ2-1 and V is TRBV5-6; TRBD2 is a possible D gene (7 bases). V was shortened by 3 bases and J by 2 bases, with 18 bases between the two germline ends. This CDR3 has 17 amino acids. Germline CDR1 SGHDT, CDR2 YYEEEE.

The V and J genes are TRBV7-2 and TRBJ2-4; the match to TRBD2 covers 11 bases. Trimming removed 3 bases from V and 3 bases from J; junction bases left unmatched: 1. Germline assignment: CDR1 SGHTA and CDR2 FQGNSA. CDR3 length: 15 amino acids. The CDR3 region is CASSLTSGNKNIQYF. The CDR3 DNA follows: TGTGCCAGCAGCTTGACTAGCGGGAACAAAAACATTCAGTACTTC.

The chain links TRBV28 to TRBJ1-2; TRBD1 is a possible D gene (6 bases). Germline lookup yields CDR1 MDHEN and CDR2 SYDVKM. The CDR3 is made up of 12 amino acids. Trimming pared 8 bases from V and 4 bases from J, leaving 11 bases between. CDR3 region: CASQTGLYGYTF. The CDR3 nucleotides are TGTGCCAGCCAGACAGGACTCTATGGCTACACCTTC.

This rearrangement joins TRBV3-1 (or the pseudogene TRBV3-2) to TRBJ2-3; the D gene is possibly TRBD2 (5 bases). The CDR3 runs 15 residues. CDR1 is LGHDT and CDR2 is YNNKEL in the germline V gene (reference sequence). Between the trimmed V and J ends, which lost 4 bases and 0 bases, there was a span of 11 bases. For the CDR3, the DNA is TGTGCCAGCAGCCCAACTAGTTCTAGCACAGATACGCAGTATTTT. This codes for CASSPTSSSTDTQYF.

The chain recombines TRBV2 with TRBJ2-7, with TRBD2 matching over 9 bases. J was trimmed by 2 bases and V by 0 bases; bases with no gene match: 2. Per germline, CDR1 SNHLY and CDR2 FYNNEI. The CDR3 runs 15 residues. Here the CDR3 DNA reads TGTGCCAGCAGTGAAGCTAGCGGGGGACCCTACGAGCAGTACTTC. Amino acids: CASSEASGGPYEQYF.

This chain's CDR3 is CASSLRTDSYNEQFF. In nucleotides, the CDR3 is TGTGCCAGCAGCTTACGGACAGACTCCTACAATGAGCAGTTCTTC. The chain is built from TRBV7-6 and TRBJ2-1; maybe TRBD1 (6 bases). The CDR3 has 15 residues. V lost 2 bases and J lost 0, with 8 bases in between. In germline, CDR1 is SGHVS, CDR2 FNYEAQ.

V is TRBV28 and J is TRBJ1-1; the D gene is possibly TRBD1 (6 bases). V gave up 7 bases and J gave up 6 bases, with 15 bases separating them. CDR3 size: 13 residues. Germline V CDR1 and CDR2: MDHEN, SYDVKM. The CDR3 nucleotides are TGTGCCAGCAATTCCGGGACACTATCTGAAGCTTTCTTT. Translated: CASNSGTLSEAFF.

This chain connects TRBV19 to TRBJ1-2; no clear D gene. The CDR3 extends over 13 amino acids. The germline V gene has CDR1 LNHDA and CDR2 SQIVND (reference sequence). Trimming stripped 7 bases from V and 7 bases from J, with 16 bases between. The CDR3 is CASMSARPFGYTF. The CDR3 DNA follows: TGTGCCAGTATGTCCGCCAGGCCCTTTGGCTACACCTTC.

This chain connects TRBV18 to TRBJ2-5, with 7 nucleotides matching TRBD1. The CDR3 sequence is 13 residues long. Germline values: CDR1 KGHSH, CDR2 LQKENI. The V gene end was trimmed by 6 bases and the J gene end by 3 bases; junction bases not matched to a gene: 4. DNA of the CDR3: TGTGCCAGCTCGCACGGGACAGAAGAGACCCAGTACTTC. Amino acid sequence: CASSHGTEETQYF.

The V call is TRBV19, the J call TRBJ2-7, with 10 positions matching TRBD1. There are 15 residues in the CDR3. Germline CDR1 LNHDA, CDR2 SQIVND (reference sequence). The V segment lost 5 bases and the J segment 3 bases; nucleotides outside the gene matches: 7. The DNA of the CDR3 is TGTGCCAGTAGTCCCCGGGACAGGGGCGGCTACGAGCAGTACTTC. It yields the protein CASSPRDRGGYEQYF.

V and J are TRBV6-1 and TRBJ1-5; D uncertain. Looked up from germline, CDR1 is MNHNS and CDR2 is SASEGT. V lost 2 bases to trimming and J lost 0 bases, with 5 bases between them. This CDR3 has 14 residues. The CDR3 spells CASSEQASNQPQHF. Written as DNA, the CDR3 is TGTGCCAGCAGTGAACAGGCTAGCAATCAGCCCCAGCATTTT.

This sequence joins TRBV7-9 and TRBJ1-3; D perhaps matches TRBD1 (6 bases). The CDR3 extends over 14 amino acids. Germline CDR1 reads SEHNR; CDR2 reads FQNEAQ (reference sequence). V lost 1 base and J 8 bases, leaving 12 bases between the germline ends. The CDR3 here is CASSLGQERDTIYF. CDR3 DNA sequence: TGTGCCAGCAGCTTAGGACAGGAAAGGGACACCATATATTTT.

The CDR3, as DNA: TGTGCCAGTAGTATCGGGACAGGGGTCTCCTACGAGCAGTACTTC. Its translation is CASSIGTGVSYEQYF. The rearrangement uses TRBV19 and TRBJ2-7; 10 bases match TRBD1. The CDR3 is 15 residues long. V was pared by 3 bases and J by 0 bases, with 2 bases of the junction left unmatched. CDR1 is LNHDA and CDR2 is SQIVND in the germline V gene (reference sequence).

V and J are TRBV7-8 and TRBJ1-6; unclear D gene. The CDR3 spans 11 residues. CDR1 and CDR2 (germline): SGHVS, FQNEAQ. V was trimmed by 5 bases and J by 14 bases, leaving 10 bases between them. Here the CDR3 DNA reads TGTGCCAGCAGCCGTATCGGGGCCCTCCACTTT. Protein: CASSRIGALHF.

This sequence joins TRBV19 and TRBJ2-7; 8 nucleotides agree with TRBD1. Germline lookup yields CDR1 LNHDA and CDR2 SQIVND (reference sequence). The CDR3 runs 13 residues. V shed 5 bases, J shed 5 bases, and the junction held 5 bases outside the gene matches. The CDR3 sequence: CASSYSQGDEQYF. The CDR3 DNA reads as TGTGCCAGTAGTTACTCACAGGGGGACGAGCAGTACTTC.

The V gene is TRBV7-2, the J gene TRBJ2-7; D gene ambiguous. Germline V lookup: CDR1 SGHTA, CDR2 FQGNSA. Trimming pared 5 bases from V and 0 bases from J, leaving 14 bases between. The CDR3 is 15 residues long. The CDR3 region is CASSRFPSSSYEQYF. CDR3 DNA: TGTGCCAGCAGCCGCTTCCCCTCCAGCTCCTACGAGCAGTACTTC.